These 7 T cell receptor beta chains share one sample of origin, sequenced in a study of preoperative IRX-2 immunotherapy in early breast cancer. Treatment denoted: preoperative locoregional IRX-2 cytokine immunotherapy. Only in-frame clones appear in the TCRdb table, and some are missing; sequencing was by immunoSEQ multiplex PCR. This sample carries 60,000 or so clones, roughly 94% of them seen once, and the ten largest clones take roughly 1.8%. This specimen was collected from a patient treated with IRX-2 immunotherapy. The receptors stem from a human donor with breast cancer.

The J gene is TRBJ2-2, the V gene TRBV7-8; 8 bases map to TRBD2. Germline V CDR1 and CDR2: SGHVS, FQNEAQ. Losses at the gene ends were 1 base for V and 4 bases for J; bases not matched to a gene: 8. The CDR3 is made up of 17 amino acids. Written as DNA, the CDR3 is TGTGCCAGCAGCTTAGTCGTCGGTAGCGGGACCACCGGGGAGCTGTTTTTT. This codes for CASSLVVGSGTTGELFF.

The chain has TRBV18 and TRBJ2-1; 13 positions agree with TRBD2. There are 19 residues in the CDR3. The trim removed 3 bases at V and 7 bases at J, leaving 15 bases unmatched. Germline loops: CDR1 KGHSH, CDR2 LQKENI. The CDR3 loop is CASSPRKGLAGVYGNEQFF. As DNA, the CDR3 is TGTGCCAGCTCACCTCGGAAAGGACTAGCGGGAGTTTATGGGAATGAGCAGTTCTTC.

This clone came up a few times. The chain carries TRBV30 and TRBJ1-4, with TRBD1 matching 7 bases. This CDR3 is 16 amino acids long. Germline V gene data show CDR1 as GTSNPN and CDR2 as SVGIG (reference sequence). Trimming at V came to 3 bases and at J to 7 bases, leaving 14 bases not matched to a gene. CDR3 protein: CAWSAGLTGRAEKLFF. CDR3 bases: TGTGCCTGGAGCGCCGGCCTGACAGGGAGGGCTGAAAAACTGTTTTTT.

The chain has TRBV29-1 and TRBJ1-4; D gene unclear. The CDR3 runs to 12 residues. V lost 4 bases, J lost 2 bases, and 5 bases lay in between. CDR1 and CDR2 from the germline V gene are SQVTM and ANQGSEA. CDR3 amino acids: CSVAETNEKLFF. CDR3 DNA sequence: TGCAGCGTTGCAGAGACTAATGAAAAACTGTTTTTT. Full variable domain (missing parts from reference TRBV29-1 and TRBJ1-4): SAVISQKPSRDICQRGTSLTIQCQVDSQVTMMFWYRQQPGQSLTLIATANQGSEATYESGFVIDKFPISRPNLTFSTLTVSNMSPEDSSIYLCSVAETNEKLFFGSGTQLSVL.

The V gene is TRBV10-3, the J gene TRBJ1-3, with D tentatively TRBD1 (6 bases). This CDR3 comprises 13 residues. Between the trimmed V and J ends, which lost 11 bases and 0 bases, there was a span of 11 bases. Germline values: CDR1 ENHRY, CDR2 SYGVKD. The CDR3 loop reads CAFGQHSGNTIYF. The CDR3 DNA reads TGTGCCTTCGGACAGCACTCTGGAAACACCATATATTTT.

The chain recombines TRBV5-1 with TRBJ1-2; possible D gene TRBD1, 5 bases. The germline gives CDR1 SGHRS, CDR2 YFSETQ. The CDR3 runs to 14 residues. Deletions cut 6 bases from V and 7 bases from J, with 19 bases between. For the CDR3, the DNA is TGCGCCAGCAACCCCGGGGAGGGGAGAGGTGGCTACACCTTC. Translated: CASNPGEGRGGYTF.

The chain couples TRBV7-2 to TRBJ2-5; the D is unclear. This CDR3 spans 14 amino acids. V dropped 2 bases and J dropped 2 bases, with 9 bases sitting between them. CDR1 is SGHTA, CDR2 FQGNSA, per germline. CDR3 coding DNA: TGTGCCAGCAGCTTAATGGTGTTACAAGAGACCCAGTACTTC. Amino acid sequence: CASSLMVLQETQYF.